Each of the 18 T cell receptor beta chains below was sequenced from the same sample in a study of control samples from healthy donors and cancer patients. TCRdb's copy holds only in-frame clones and misses some; the assay was immunoSEQ multiplex PCR. In the table there are about 180,000 clones, around 90% of which are singletons. Sequenced material: blood. The receptor source for this set is a man aged 30 to 39 in good health.

This chain connects TRBV19 to TRBJ2-7; tentatively, D is TRBD2 (5 bases). Germline V gene data show CDR1 as LNHDA and CDR2 as SQIVND (reference sequence). The V gene lost 1 base and the J gene lost 1 base, with 8 bases spanning the gap. CDR3 size: 14 residues. CDR3 bases: TGTGCCAGTAGTATAGGAGGGTTATCCTACGAGCAGTACTTC. Encoded protein: CASSIGGLSYEQYF.

The rearrangement joins TRBV7-9 to TRBJ2-3, with a tentative D call TRBD2 (6 bases). Germline CDR1 is SEHNR and CDR2 is FQNEAQ (reference sequence). V dropped 3 bases and J dropped 5 bases, with 15 bases sitting between them. The CDR3 length is 15 residues. The CDR3 DNA reads as TGTGCCAGCAGCTTGGGACTCTCTCCAGGAGATACGCAGTATTTT. Translating it yields CASSLGLSPGDTQYF.

V and J are TRBV28 and TRBJ2-7; TRBD1 aligns across 7 bases. The trim removed 2 bases at V and 6 bases at J, leaving 10 bases unmatched. The CDR3 loop spans 15 amino acids. Germline CDR1 reads MDHEN; CDR2 reads SYDVKM. CDR3 loop: CASSLSVGGRAEQYF. The CDR3 nucleotides are TGTGCCAGCAGTTTAAGTGTAGGGGGCAGGGCCGAGCAGTACTTC. The full variable domain, its missing parts supplied by reference TRBV28 and TRBJ2-7, is DVKVTQSSRYLVKRTGEKVFLECVQDMDHENMFWYRQDPGLGLRLIYFSYDVKMKEKGDIPEGYSVSREKKERFSLILESASTNQTSMYLCASSLSVGGRAEQYFGPGTRLTVT.

The V and J genes are TRBV28 and TRBJ1-2, with D uncertain. Trimming left V 6 bases short and J 10 bases short, with 15 bases between. Per germline, CDR1 MDHEN and CDR2 SYDVKM. The CDR3 runs 12 residues. CDR3 nucleotide sequence: TGTGCCAGCAGGGATCGGACGGAGTCCTACACCTTC. Amino acid sequence: CASRDRTESYTF.

The chain is built from TRBV7-7 and TRBJ2-3, with D tentatively TRBD2 (6 bases). The CDR3 is 17 residues long. Germline lookup yields CDR1 SSHAT and CDR2 FNYEAQ (reference sequence). The V end was cut by 5 bases, the J end by 2 bases, with 20 bases between. The CDR3 here is CASSPGFGGALTDTQYF. The CDR3 DNA reads TGTGCCAGCAGCCCGGGGTTTGGCGGGGCACTCACAGATACGCAGTATTTT.

V gene TRBV6-5 combines with J gene TRBJ2-7; weak D call: TRBD2 (5 bases). The CDR3 consists of 15 residues. The V and J ends lost 2 bases and 0 bases respectively, with 11 bases between them. In germline, CDR1 is MNHEY, CDR2 SVGAGI. CDR3 DNA sequence: TGTGCCAGCAGTTACACCCGGGATCCCTCCTACGAGCAGTACTTC. This codes for CASSYTRDPSYEQYF.

Written as DNA, the CDR3 is TGTGCCAGTAGTGTCGGAACCTACGAGCAGTACTTC. Protein: CASSVGTYEQYF. V is TRBV19 and J is TRBJ2-7; D unresolved. V was shortened by 5 bases and J by 2 bases, with 7 bases between the two germline ends. The V gene's germline CDR1 is LNHDA and CDR2 SQIVND (reference sequence). CDR3 size: 12 residues. Supplemented by reference TRBV19 and TRBJ2-7, the full variable domain reads DGGITQSPKYLFRKEGQNVTLSCEQNLNHDAMYWYRQDPGQGLRLIYYSQIVNDFQKGDIAEGYSVSREKKESFPLTVTSAQKNPTAFYLCASSVGTYEQYFGPGTRLTVT.

The chain joins TRBV2 to TRBJ1-5; D not resolved. The germline CDR1 and CDR2 sequences are SNHLY and FYNNEI. V was cut by 6 bases and J by 2 bases, with 23 bases left in between. This CDR3 is built from 18 residues. The CDR3, as DNA: TGTGCCAGCAGGTCGACAAGTGAGAATGGTCGGGGCAATCAGCCCCAGCATTTT. This gives the protein CASRSTSENGRGNQPQHF.

The chain couples TRBV2 to TRBJ2-5; either TRBD1 or TRBD2 may supply D (5 bases each). The V end was cut by 7 bases, the J end by 1 base, with 16 bases between. The CDR3 totals 15 residues. Germline V gives CDR1 SNHLY, CDR2 FYNNEI. In nucleotides, the CDR3 is TGTGCCAGCACCCGGGGCCCGCTACTCCAAGAGACCCAGTACTTC. It yields the protein CASTRGPLLQETQYF.

This clone was observed a handful of times. This chain joins TRBV6-5 and TRBJ2-7, with a possible D match to TRBD2 (5 bases). CDR1 and CDR2 from the germline V gene are MNHEY and SVGAGI. V was pared by 6 bases and J by 4 bases, with 13 bases between. The CDR3 totals 13 residues. CDR3 sequence reads: CASRGSAPYEQYF. The CDR3 nucleotides read TGTGCCAGCAGGGGGAGCGCACCTTACGAGCAGTACTTC.

The rearrangement uses TRBV28 and TRBJ1-5, with 8 bases identical to TRBD1. Trimming cost V 5 bases and J 0 bases; bases outside gene matches: 6. The CDR3 runs 16 residues. Germline V lookup: CDR1 MDHEN, CDR2 SYDVKM. CDR3 DNA: TGTGCCAGCAGTCCCGGGACAGGTCTTAGCAATCAGCCCCAGCATTTT. This encodes CASSPGTGLSNQPQHF.

The CDR3 is CASSDTGGFYGYTF. The CDR3 DNA sequence: TGTGCCAGCAGTGATACAGGGGGCTTCTATGGCTACACCTTC. The genes are TRBV28 and TRBJ1-2; 9 nucleotides align to TRBD1. The J segment lost 4 bases and the V segment lost 5 bases, leaving 5 bases of the junction unmatched. Germline V gene lookup returns CDR1 MDHEN and CDR2 SYDVKM. This CDR3 is built from 14 residues.

This chain uses TRBV5-4 with TRBJ2-5; D is perhaps TRBD2 (6 bases). There are 16 residues in the CDR3. Trimming took off 0 bases at V and 0 bases at J, with 12 bases between the two ends. CDR1 is SGHNT and CDR2 is YYREEE in the germline V gene (reference sequence). CDR3 bases: TGTGCCAGCAGCTTGGATCTAGCGACGTACCAAGAGACCCAGTACTTC. This sequence encodes CASSLDLATYQETQYF.

This chain links TRBV4-1 with TRBJ1-2; D is perhaps TRBD1 (6 bases). The length of the CDR3 is 14 residues. CDR1 MGHRA and CDR2 YSYEKL come from the germline V gene. V lost 4 bases and J lost 3, with 12 bases in between. The chain's CDR3 is CASSLGGPDYGYTF. The CDR3 region has the DNA TGCGCCAGCAGCCTGGGGGGGCCCGACTATGGCTACACCTTC.

The V gene is TRBV23-1, the J gene TRBJ2-1; no firm D call. TRBV23-1 is annotated as an ORF whose role is uncertain. The CDR3 loop spans 14 amino acids. Trimming took 2 bases from V and 0 from J, leaving 5 bases between them. The CDR3 spells CASSQRGSYNEQFF. The DNA for the CDR3 is TGCGCCAGCAGTCAACGAGGCTCCTACAATGAGCAGTTCTTC.

The rearrangement joins TRBV27 to TRBJ2-1, with 9 bases matching TRBD2. Trimming removed 8 bases from V and 12 bases from J; junction bases left unmatched: 14. This CDR3 has 14 residues. The germline V gene has CDR1 MNHEY and CDR2 SMNVEV (reference sequence). CDR3 sequence: CASSAGTSRLRQFF. The CDR3 DNA is TGTGCCAGCTCAGCTGGGACTAGCAGACTTAGGCAGTTCTTC.

The rearrangement joins TRBV13 to TRBJ1-2; 8 nucleotides agree with TRBD1. Unmatched junction bases numbered 8, after V lost 5 bases and J lost 6 bases. Germline loops: CDR1 PRHDT, CDR2 FYEKMQ (reference sequence). CDR3 size: 14 residues. The CDR3 sequence: CASSHTLDRDGYTF. Written as DNA, the CDR3 is TGTGCCAGCAGCCATACCCTGGACAGGGATGGCTACACCTTC.

This clone was detected once. The rearrangement joins TRBV30 to TRBJ1-6; 9 bases map to TRBD1. This CDR3 is built from 14 residues. V trimming: 0 bases; J trimming: 9 bases; junction bases outside the gene matches: 3. Germline V gene lookup returns CDR1 GTSNPN and CDR2 SVGIG (reference sequence). The CDR3 nucleotides are TGTGCCTGGAGTGTAGACAGGGGGAGTTCACCCCTCCACTTT. This sequence encodes CAWSVDRGSSPLHF.